A selection of T cell receptor beta chains follows, all from one sample in a study of blood T cell repertoires in COVID-19. This table comes from immunoSEQ multiplex PCR, and its TCRdb copy is limited to in-frame clones, with some not included. The table lists around 300,000 clones, 85% to 90% of them singletons. The sequenced sample consisted of peripheral blood. These receptors were obtained from a woman aged 40 to 50 with COVID-19, enrolled during active disease. Both conserved end residues are part of each CDR3. A D gene is named only where the DNA matches it firmly. Size values are once, few and many counts, or a class for expanded clones, and some rows have none.

>TRBV3-1/TRBV3-2|NA|TRBJ2-7|once
CASSLGRGSGDEQYF
TGTGCCAGCAGCCTAGGCAGGGGGTCGGGGGATGAGCAGTACTTC
>TRBV6-2/TRBV6-3|NA|TRBJ1-5|NA
CASSYSGGNQPQHF
TGTGCCAGCAGTTACTCTGGCGGGAATCAGCCCCAGCATTTT
>TRBV27|TRBD1|TRBJ1-1|NA
CASSRVTGSAEAFF
TGTGCCAGCAGCCGAGTGACAGGGTCCGCTGAAGCTTTCTTT
>TRBV6-6|NA|TRBJ1-6|NA
CASSLAIPTGTRNSPLHF
TGTGCCAGCAGTCTTGCCATTCCAACCGGGACACGTAATTCACCCCTCCACTTT
>TRBV6-2/TRBV6-3|NA|TRBJ2-5|NA
CASSYSRETQYF
TGTGCCAGCAGTTACTCTCGAGAGACCCAGTACTTC
>TRBV10-3|TRBD2|TRBJ2-1|NA
CAISEGLASNEQFF
TGTGCCATCAGCGAGGGACTAGCGTCAAATGAGCAGTTCTTC
>TRBV27|NA|TRBJ2-3|once
CASSPRREVYTQYF
TGTGCCAGCAGTCCTAGACGCGAGGTATATACGCAGTATTTT
>TRBV24-1|NA|TRBJ2-1|NA
CATSDRPGNSYNEQFF
TGTGCCACCAGTGACCGTCCCGGGAACTCCTACAATGAGCAGTTCTTC
>TRBV18|TRBD1|TRBJ2-7|few
CASSARTGAYEQYF
TGTGCCAGCTCTGCTCGGACAGGGGCCTACGAGCAGTACTTC
>TRBV4-2|TRBD2|TRBJ2-4|NA
CASSPHPSSGDAKNIQYF
TGTGCCAGCAGCCCTCACCCGTCGAGCGGGGACGCCAAAAACATTCAGTACTTC
>TRBV12-3/TRBV12-4|TRBD2|TRBJ2-1|NA
CASNQWGGNEQFF
TGTGCCAGCAACCAGTGGGGGGGGAATGAGCAGTTCTTC
>TRBV27|TRBD1|TRBJ2-1|NA
CASRERQGNEQFF
TGTGCCAGCAGGGAGAGACAGGGCAATGAGCAGTTCTTC
>TRBV28|TRBD1|TRBJ1-1|NA
CATIKTGDNTEAFF
TGTGCCACCATCAAAACAGGGGATAACACTGAAGCTTTCTTT
>TRBV30|NA|TRBJ1-2|few
CARQTGHYGYTF
TGTGCCCGTCAAACAGGGCACTATGGCTACACCTTC
>TRBV27|NA|TRBJ1-5|NA
CASSLSRVGNQPQHF
TGTGCCAGCAGTCTTAGCAGGGTTGGCAATCAGCCCCAGCATTTT
>TRBV5-1|NA|TRBJ1-3|few
CASSLGAGLSGNTIYF
TGCGCCAGCAGCTTGGGGGCAGGACTCTCTGGAAACACCATATATTTT
>TRBV7-2|NA|TRBJ2-1|NA
CASSSVYNEQFF
TGTGCCAGCAGCTCGGTCTACAATGAGCAGTTCTTC
>TRBV23-1|NA|TRBJ2-7|NA
CASKKGETYEQYF
TGCGCCAGTAAGAAAGGAGAGACCTACGAGCAGTACTTC
>TRBV6-1|TRBD1|TRBJ2-7|NA
CASRHDRASYEQYF
TGTGCCAGTAGGCACGACAGGGCCTCCTACGAGCAGTACTTC
>TRBV28|TRBD1|TRBJ2-7|NA
CATHRGSGREQYF
TGTGCCACCCACAGGGGTTCCGGACGCGAGCAGTACTTC
>TRBV28|TRBD1|TRBJ1-6|NA
CASRPGQGAHNSPLHF
TGTGCCAGCAGACCCGGACAGGGGGCGCATAATTCACCCCTCCACTTT
>TRBV6-6|NA|TRBJ2-5|NA
CASRPTGQETQYF
TGTGCCAGCAGGCCCACAGGTCAAGAGACCCAGTACTTC
>TRBV24-1|TRBD2|TRBJ2-5|NA
CATSDPSGGGQETQYF
TGTGCCACCAGTGATCCTAGCGGGGGGGGCCAAGAGACCCAGTACTTC
>TRBV5-1|TRBD1|TRBJ2-7|NA
CASSLEGDRVREQYF
TGCGCCAGCAGCTTGGAAGGGGACAGGGTTCGCGAGCAGTACTTC
>TRBV6-6|TRBD1|TRBJ2-7|NA
CASSYSGTGVEQYF
TGTGCCAGCAGTTACTCAGGGACAGGGGTCGAGCAGTACTTC
>TRBV7-3|TRBD1|TRBJ1-5|few
CASSPQGAGQYQPQHF
TGTGCCAGCAGCCCTCAGGGGGCGGGGCAGTATCAGCCCCAGCATTTT
>TRBV9|NA|TRBJ1-1|NA
CASSPAGINTEAFF
TGTGCCAGCAGCCCGGCAGGGATCAACACTGAAGCTTTCTTT
>TRBV11-2|TRBD2|TRBJ2-5|NA
CASSPLSGALQETQYF
TGTGCCAGCAGCCCTCTTAGCGGGGCCCTCCAAGAGACCCAGTACTTC
>TRBV27|TRBD1|TRBJ1-5|NA
CASSLSPDPRGGFNQPQHF
TGTGCCAGCAGTTTAAGTCCGGACCCCCGAGGGGGCTTTAATCAGCCCCAGCATTTT
>TRBV9|NA|TRBJ2-2|NA
CASSTSGRSSTGELFF
TGTGCCAGCAGCACATCCGGGAGATCCAGCACCGGGGAGCTGTTTTTT
>TRBV5-1|TRBD1|TRBJ1-1|NA
CASRRTGPTEAFF
TGCGCCAGCAGACGGACAGGTCCCACTGAAGCTTTCTTT
>TRBV19|NA|TRBJ1-5|NA
CASSIVLTAPSNQPQHF
TGTGCCAGTAGTATAGTCCTGACAGCCCCGAGCAATCAGCCCCAGCATTTT
>TRBV4-3|NA|TRBJ1-5|NA
CASSQEWGGGGPQHF
TGCGCCAGCAGCCAAGAGTGGGGTGGGGGGGGACCCCAGCATTTT
>TRBV2|NA|TRBJ1-3|NA
CASSDRGRGTGNTIYF
TGTGCCAGCAGTGATCGTGGTAGGGGGACTGGAAACACCATATATTTT
>TRBV27|NA|TRBJ1-3|NA
CASRSHSGNTIYF
TGTGCCAGCAGGTCCCACTCTGGAAACACCATATATTTT